Listed below are T cell receptor beta chains from one sample, sequenced in a study of CD8 T cells in Susac syndrome. MiXCR was run by TCRdb on the immunoSEQ multiplex PCR reads, yielding one entry per CDR3 protein. Here the sample spans 75,000 or so distinct CDR3 sequences, about 94% being singletons. Sequencing was done on a sample of CD8+ T cells from PBMCs. The receptors here all came from a human donor with Susac syndrome. CDR3s include the opening cysteine and the closing phenylalanine or tryptophan. Rows may omit the clone size; those that give it use once, few, many or a size class.

-	TRBV7-9	TRBJ2-7	CASSLGGSGPSYEQYF
once	TRBV25-1	TRBJ1-1	CASSEGRGLNTEAFF
-	TRBV29-1	TRBJ2-7	CSVEGDRAYEQYF
-	TRBV7-8	TRBJ1-6	CASSLGEVGSPLHF
-	TRBV3-1	TRBJ1-3	CASSQETGGQVPYSGNTIYF
-	TRBV30	TRBJ2-7	CAWSVRGLAGVREQYF
-	TRBV18	TRBJ2-1	CASSHGTYNEQFF
-	TRBV5-4	TRBJ2-5	CASSFGLGGQETQYF
-	TRBV4-3	TRBJ1-4	CASSRRGEKLFF
-	TRBV28	TRBJ2-4	CASSFQGLKNIQYF
-	TRBV4-3	TRBJ2-2	CASSQVGRAPNTGELFF
-	TRBV2	TRBJ2-5	CASSPREGARETQYF
-	TRBV20-1	TRBJ1-5	CSARDGLQPQHF
-	TRBV5-4	TRBJ2-3	CASSTTGAGDTQYF